This TCR beta chain was captured in a study of T-cell reconstitution after alpha-beta-depleted transplantation in children. Overall study findings and caveats: One year post-transplant, T-cell counts and diversity were largely derived from T cells produced anew. After transplant, high TCRbeta diversity at day 60 in some patients arose from surviving recipient T cells and thymic progenitors. In patients about two months after transplant, alpha-beta T cells reportedly arose from several hundred expanded graft clones.

This CDR3 has 11 amino acids. The germline CDR1 and CDR2 sequences are DFQATT and SNEGSKA (reference sequence). V was clipped by 3 bases and J by 8 bases, with 5 bases between them. As it was prepared, the TCRbeta library received unique molecular identifiers. TCRdb called the PCR reads again in MiXCR, with one record for every CDR3 protein. Among 75,000 to 90,000 distinct CDR3 sequences listed, approximately 14% were seen once. This clonotype has more than one count but fewer than ten. The antigen remains unidentified. The sequence was collected from a male patient aged 2-15 years who had a stem cell transplant for acute lymphoblastic leukemia, so the T cells may come from the graft donor. This sequence joins TRBV20-1 and TRBJ1-6, with D hard to call. The starting material was PBMCs, mostly from graft donor cells, obtained 180 days after TCRalphabeta/CD19-depleted stem cell transplant. The CDR3, as DNA: TGCAGTGCTAGGACTGATTCACCCCTCCACTTT. Protein sequence: CSARTDSPLHF.